These T cell receptor beta chains were read from a single sample in a study of blood T cell repertoires in COVID-19. Generated by immunoSEQ multiplex PCR, the TCRdb table keeps only in-frame clones and is missing some. The sample consists of some 250,000 clones, around 88% of them appearing once. The specimen sequenced was peripheral blood. These receptors all come from a man in his forties with active or convalescent COVID-19. Both conserved end residues are part of each CDR3. Fields, in order: D gene, clone size, J gene, V gene, CDR3 protein, CDR3 DNA. A D gene is named only where the DNA matches it firmly. Where a row states a size, it is once, few, many or the class of an expanded clone; other rows omit it.

TRBD1	few	TRBJ1-5	TRBV3-1/TRBV3-2	CASSSGQGSRPQHF	TGTGCCAGCAGCTCGGGACAGGGGAGTCGGCCCCAGCATTTT
TRBD1	-	TRBJ1-4	TRBV6-5	CASRRQGDEKLFF	TGTGCCAGCAGACGACAGGGGGATGAAAAACTGTTTTTT
-	-	TRBJ1-3	TRBV11-2	CASSPGLSGNTIYF	TGTGCCAGCAGCCCCGGGTTATCTGGAAACACCATATATTTT
-	-	TRBJ2-2	TRBV6-2/TRBV6-3	CASSYRGWELFF	TGTGCCAGCAGTTACAGGGGGTGGGAGCTGTTTTTT
-	-	TRBJ1-1	TRBV19	CASSMEGPVAEAFF	TGTGCCAGTAGTATGGAGGGGCCGGTCGCTGAAGCTTTCTTT
TRBD2	-	TRBJ2-5	TRBV30	CAWSVRASGRLETQYF	TGTGCCTGGAGTGTACGGGCTAGCGGGAGGCTGGAGACCCAGTACTTC
-	-	TRBJ1-3	TRBV10-3	CAISDPREGDTIYF	TGTGCCATCAGTGACCCCCGAGAGGGGGACACCATATATTTT
TRBD1	-	TRBJ1-1	TRBV25-1	CASSGLTGGNTEAFF	TGTGCCAGCAGTGGTCTGACAGGGGGGAACACTGAAGCTTTCTTT
TRBD1	-	TRBJ1-1	TRBV19	CASSLLWGQLNTEAFF	TGTGCCAGTAGCCTTCTTTGGGGACAGCTGAACACTGAAGCTTTCTTT
-	few	TRBJ1-2	TRBV5-4	CASSLDPAPREGGYTF	TGTGCCAGCAGCTTGGACCCGGCCCCCCGGGAGGGAGGCTACACCTTC
TRBD2	-	TRBJ2-1	TRBV24-1	CATSDDGGSYNEQFF	TGTGCCACCAGTGATGACGGCGGGAGCTACAATGAGCAGTTCTTC
-	-	TRBJ1-4	TRBV6-5	CASRDRSTNEKLFF	TGTGCCAGCAGGGACAGATCAACTAATGAAAAACTGTTTTTT
-	-	TRBJ1-2	TRBV30	CAWKKQPLYGYTF	TGTGCCTGGAAGAAACAGCCCTTATATGGCTACACCTTC
TRBD2	-	TRBJ2-7	TRBV25-1	CASTGTTYEQYF	TGTGCCAGCACCGGGACTACCTACGAGCAGTACTTC
-	-	TRBJ1-6	TRBV9	CASQIGDRDSPLHF	TGTGCCAGCCAAATCGGGGATCGGGATTCACCCCTCCACTTT
-	-	TRBJ2-2	TRBV7-2	CASSRRGVNTGELFF	TGTGCCAGCAGCCGCAGGGGGGTGAACACCGGGGAGCTGTTTTTT
TRBD2	once	TRBJ2-5	TRBV19	CASTGTSGEGTQYF	TGTGCCAGTACAGGGACTAGCGGGGAAGGGACCCAGTACTTC
TRBD1	once	TRBJ2-7	TRBV7-9	CASSQAARTGKYEQYF	TGTGCCAGCAGCCAGGCTGCGCGGACAGGGAAGTACGAGCAGTACTTC
-	-	TRBJ2-3	TRBV11-3	CASSSRGSTDTQYF	TGTGCCAGCAGCTCTCGAGGGAGCACAGATACGCAGTATTTT
TRBD1	-	TRBJ2-5	TRBV5-1	CASSLSPTGPETQYF	TGCGCCAGCAGCTTGTCCCCGACAGGGCCGGAGACCCAGTACTTC
-	many	TRBJ2-5	TRBV19	CASSMSAGGTTGTQYF	TGTGCCAGTAGTATGTCCGCTGGGGGCACCACAGGGACCCAGTACTTC
-	once	TRBJ1-2	TRBV24-1	CATSVQGYGYTF	TGTGCCACCAGTGTGCAGGGGTATGGCTACACCTTC
TRBD2	-	TRBJ2-1	TRBV7-9	CASSSGLAGVGEQFF	TGTGCCAGCAGCTCGGGACTAGCGGGAGTTGGGGAGCAGTTCTTC
-	-	TRBJ2-5	TRBV30	CAWRPTLQETQYF	TGTGCCTGGAGACCTACCCTACAAGAGACCCAGTACTTC
-	-	TRBJ2-2	TRBV5-4	CASSLAELANTGELFF	TGTGCCAGCAGCTTGGCGGAGCTGGCGAACACCGGGGAGCTGTTTTTT
-	-	TRBJ2-5	TRBV5-1	CASNQETQYF	TGCGCCAGTAACCAAGAGACCCAGTACTTC
TRBD1	-	TRBJ1-3	TRBV19	CASSTRGQFGNTIYF	TGTGCCAGTAGTACTCGGGGACAGTTCGGAAACACCATATATTTT
TRBD1	-	TRBJ2-2	TRBV7-9	CASSLLPGQGTGELFF	TGTGCCAGCAGCTTACTACCGGGACAGGGGACCGGGGAGCTGTTTTTT
-	-	TRBJ1-2	TRBV5-6	CASHSFSHGYTF	TGTGCCAGCCACTCGTTCTCGCATGGCTACACCTTC
TRBD1	few	TRBJ1-2	TRBV5-6	CASSRQGFYYGYTF	TGTGCCAGCAGCCGACAGGGCTTTTACTATGGCTACACCTTC
TRBD1	-	TRBJ1-5	TRBV7-2	CASRWGQGNQPQHF	TGTGCCAGCAGGTGGGGACAGGGGAATCAGCCCCAGCATTTT
-	-	TRBJ1-2	TRBV12-3/TRBV12-4	CASSPDSYYGYTF	TGTGCCAGCAGCCCTGACAGTTACTATGGCTACACCTTC
-	-	TRBJ2-5	TRBV2	CASSEFGLQETQYF	TGTGCCAGCAGTGAATTCGGACTACAAGAGACCCAGTACTTC
TRBD1	-	TRBJ2-1	TRBV12-3/TRBV12-4	CASSSRGPLAFF	TGTGCCAGCAGTTCCAGGGGGCCCCTTGCGTTCTTC